Below are 5 T cell receptor beta chains sequenced from a single sample in a study of blood T cells in healthy people across ages. PCR was performed a second time for about 7 to 12 cycles using a sample-barcoded 5' primer and a J-beta primer mix. TCRdb re-derived calls from the 5' RACE reads in MiXCR, one entry per CDR3 protein. Among around 1.5 million distinct CDR3 sequences, approximately 60% were seen once, and the ten largest hold 6.7%. The sequencing sample was made of blood. The receptor source for this set is a man younger than 35 in good health.

The CDR3 is CASSRSLVSGDRSYNEQFF. CDR3 sequence (DNA): TGTGCCAGCAGCCGATCGCTCGTATCAGGGGACAGATCCTACAATGAGCAGTTCTTC. This chain joins TRBV5-5 and TRBJ2-1; 7 nucleotides line up with TRBD1. The V gene end was trimmed by 4 bases and the J gene end by 1 base; junction bases not matched to a gene: 17. From germline, CDR1 is SGHKS and CDR2 YYEKEE (reference sequence). The CDR3 extends over 19 amino acids.

This CDR3 reads CASSPIAGGSDTQYF. The CDR3 DNA sequence: TGTGCCAGCAGCCCCATAGCGGGGGGTAGTGATACGCAGTATTTT. This chain uses TRBV6-4 with TRBJ2-3, with TRBD2 matching over 10 bases. The germline V gene has CDR1 MRHNA and CDR2 SNTAGT. Trimming removed 6 bases from V and 6 bases from J; junction bases left unmatched: 9. CDR3 length: 15 residues.

The chain combines TRBV27 with TRBJ2-7, with TRBD2 identical over 11 bases. This CDR3 contains 13 residues. Germline V lookup: CDR1 MNHEY, CDR2 SMNVEV (reference sequence). The CDR3 protein is CVTLAGGGYEQYF. The DNA of the CDR3 is TGTGTCACCTTAGCGGGAGGGGGCTACGAGCAGTACTTC.

The chain combines TRBV6-5 with TRBJ1-4, with TRBD1 as a possible D gene (6 bases). In germline, CDR1 is MNHEY, CDR2 SVGAGI. Trimming shortened V by 6 bases and J by 7 bases, and 15 bases separated the two germline ends. The CDR3 has 14 amino acids. In DNA form, the CDR3 reads TGTGCCAGCAGCACTACAGGGATAGGTGAAAAACTGTTTTTT. This sequence encodes CASSTTGIGEKLFF.

Concerning this clonotype itself: At one of its ends the junction is not consistent with the germline gene, which may arise from a read error. V gene TRBV28 combines with J gene TRBJ1-5, with a weak D call TRBD1 (5 bases). Germline CDR1 MDHEN, CDR2 SYDVKM. CDR3 length equals 15 residues. This CDR3 is CASGLGGYSNQPQHF. CDR3 DNA: TGTGCCAGCGGTTTGGGGGGGTATAGCAATCAGCCCCAGCATTTT.